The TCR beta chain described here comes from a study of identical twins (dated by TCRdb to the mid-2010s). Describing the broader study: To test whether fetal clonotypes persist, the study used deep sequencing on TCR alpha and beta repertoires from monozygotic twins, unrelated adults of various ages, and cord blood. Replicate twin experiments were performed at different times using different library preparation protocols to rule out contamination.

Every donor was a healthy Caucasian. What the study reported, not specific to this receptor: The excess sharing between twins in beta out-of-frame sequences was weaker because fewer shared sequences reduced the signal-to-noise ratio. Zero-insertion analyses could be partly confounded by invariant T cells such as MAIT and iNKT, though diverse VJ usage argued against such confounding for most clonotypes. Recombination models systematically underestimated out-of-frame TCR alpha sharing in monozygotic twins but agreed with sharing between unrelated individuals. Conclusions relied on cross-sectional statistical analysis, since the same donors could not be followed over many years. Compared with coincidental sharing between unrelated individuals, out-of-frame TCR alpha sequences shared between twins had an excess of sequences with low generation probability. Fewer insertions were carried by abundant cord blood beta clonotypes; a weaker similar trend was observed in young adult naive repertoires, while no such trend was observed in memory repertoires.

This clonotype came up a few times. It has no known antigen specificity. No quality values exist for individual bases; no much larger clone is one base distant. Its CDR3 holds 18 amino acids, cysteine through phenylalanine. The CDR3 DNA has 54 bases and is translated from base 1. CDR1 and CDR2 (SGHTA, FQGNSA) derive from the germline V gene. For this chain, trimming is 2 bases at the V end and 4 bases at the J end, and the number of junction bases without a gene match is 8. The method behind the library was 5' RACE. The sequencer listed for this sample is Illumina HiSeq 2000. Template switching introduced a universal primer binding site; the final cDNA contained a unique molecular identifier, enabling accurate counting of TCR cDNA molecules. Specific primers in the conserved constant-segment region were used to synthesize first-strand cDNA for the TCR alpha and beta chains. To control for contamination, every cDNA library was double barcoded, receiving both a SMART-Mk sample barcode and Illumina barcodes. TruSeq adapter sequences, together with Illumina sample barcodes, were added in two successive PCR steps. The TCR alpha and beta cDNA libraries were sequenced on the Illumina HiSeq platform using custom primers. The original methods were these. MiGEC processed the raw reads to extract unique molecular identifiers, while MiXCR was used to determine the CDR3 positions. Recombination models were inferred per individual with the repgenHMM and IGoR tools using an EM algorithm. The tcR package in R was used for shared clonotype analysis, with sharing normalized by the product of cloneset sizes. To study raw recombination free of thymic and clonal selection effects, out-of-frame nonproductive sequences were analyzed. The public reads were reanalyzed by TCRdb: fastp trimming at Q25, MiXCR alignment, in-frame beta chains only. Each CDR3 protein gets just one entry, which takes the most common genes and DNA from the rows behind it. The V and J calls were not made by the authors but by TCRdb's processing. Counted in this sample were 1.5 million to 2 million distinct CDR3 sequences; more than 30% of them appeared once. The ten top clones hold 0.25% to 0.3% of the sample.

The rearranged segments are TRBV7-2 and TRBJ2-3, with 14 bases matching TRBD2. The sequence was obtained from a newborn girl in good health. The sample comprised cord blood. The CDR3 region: CASSLRLAGGWFPDTQYF. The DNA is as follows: TGTGCCAGCAGCTTACGACTAGCGGGAGGGTGGTTCCCAGATACGCAGTATTTT.